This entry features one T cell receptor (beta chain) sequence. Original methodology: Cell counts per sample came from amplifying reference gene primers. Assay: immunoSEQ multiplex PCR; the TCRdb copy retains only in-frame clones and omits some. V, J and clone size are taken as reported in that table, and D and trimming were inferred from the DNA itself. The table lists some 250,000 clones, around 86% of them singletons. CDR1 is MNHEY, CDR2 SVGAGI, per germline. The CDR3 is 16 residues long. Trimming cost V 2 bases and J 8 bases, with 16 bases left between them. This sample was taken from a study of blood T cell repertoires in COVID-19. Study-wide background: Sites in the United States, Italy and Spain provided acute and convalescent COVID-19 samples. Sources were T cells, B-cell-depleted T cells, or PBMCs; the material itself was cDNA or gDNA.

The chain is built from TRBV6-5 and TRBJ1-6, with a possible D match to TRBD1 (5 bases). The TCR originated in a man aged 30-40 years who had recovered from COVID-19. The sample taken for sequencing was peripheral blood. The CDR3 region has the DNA TGTGCCAGCAGTTACGTGCCAGGGACTTACCATTCACCCCTCCACTTT. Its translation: CASSYVPGTYHSPLHF.